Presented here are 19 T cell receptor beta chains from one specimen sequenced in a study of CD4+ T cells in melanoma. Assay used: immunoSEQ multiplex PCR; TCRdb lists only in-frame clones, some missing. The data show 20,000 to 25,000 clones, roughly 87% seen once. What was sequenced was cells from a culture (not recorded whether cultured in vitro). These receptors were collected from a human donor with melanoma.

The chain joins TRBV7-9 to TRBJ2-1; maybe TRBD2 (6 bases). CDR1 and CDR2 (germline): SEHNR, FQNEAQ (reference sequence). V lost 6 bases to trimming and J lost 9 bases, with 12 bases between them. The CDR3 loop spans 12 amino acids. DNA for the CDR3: TGTGCCAGCAGGCGGGGAGGAAGTGAGCAGTTCTTC. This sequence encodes CASRRGGSEQFF.

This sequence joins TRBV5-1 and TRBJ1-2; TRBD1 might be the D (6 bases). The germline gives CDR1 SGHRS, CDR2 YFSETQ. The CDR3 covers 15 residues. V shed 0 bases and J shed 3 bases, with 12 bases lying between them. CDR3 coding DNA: TGCGCCAGCAGCTTGGGGACAGTCGGATACTATGGCTACACCTTC. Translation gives CASSLGTVGYYGYTF. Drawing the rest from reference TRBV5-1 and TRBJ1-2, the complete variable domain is KAGVTQTPRYLIKTRGQQVTLSCSPISGHRSVSWYQQTPGQGLQFLFEYFSETQRNKGNFPGRFSGRQFSNSRSEMNVSTLELGDSALYLCASSLGTVGYYGYTFGSGTRLTVV.

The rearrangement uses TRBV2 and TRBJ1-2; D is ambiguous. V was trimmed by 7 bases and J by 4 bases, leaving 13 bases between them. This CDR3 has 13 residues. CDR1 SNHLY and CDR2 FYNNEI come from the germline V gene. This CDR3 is CASKDQVGYGYTF. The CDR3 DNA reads TGTGCCAGCAAGGATCAGGTCGGCTATGGCTACACCTTC.

The CDR3: CASSLIEAVTGELFF. CDR3 sequence (DNA): TGCGCCAGCAGCTTGATAGAAGCGGTCACCGGGGAGCTGTTTTTT. J is TRBJ2-2 and V is TRBV5-1; D might be TRBD2 (5 bases). V dropped 1 base and J dropped 4 bases, with 11 bases sitting between them. Germline loops: CDR1 SGHRS, CDR2 YFSETQ. The CDR3 sequence is 15 residues long.

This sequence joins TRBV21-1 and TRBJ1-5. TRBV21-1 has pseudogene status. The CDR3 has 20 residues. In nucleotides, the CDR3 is TGTGCCAGCAGCAAAGCTGGGATACTACGCTACCCATTGAGCAATCAGCCCCAGCATTTT. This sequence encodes CASSKAGILRYPLSNQPQHF.

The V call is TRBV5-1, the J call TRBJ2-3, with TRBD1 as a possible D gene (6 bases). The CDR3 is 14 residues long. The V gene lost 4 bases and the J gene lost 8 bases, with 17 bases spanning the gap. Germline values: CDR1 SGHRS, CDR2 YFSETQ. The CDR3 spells CASSLGQAEGTQYF. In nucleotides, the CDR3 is TGCGCCAGCAGCCTGGGACAAGCGGAAGGTACGCAGTATTTT. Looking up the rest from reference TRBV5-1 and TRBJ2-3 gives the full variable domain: KAGVTQTPRYLIKTRGQQVTLSCSPISGHRSVSWYQQTPGQGLQFLFEYFSETQRNKGNFPGRFSGRQFSNSRSEMNVSTLELGDSALYLCASSLGQAEGTQYFGPGTRLTVL.

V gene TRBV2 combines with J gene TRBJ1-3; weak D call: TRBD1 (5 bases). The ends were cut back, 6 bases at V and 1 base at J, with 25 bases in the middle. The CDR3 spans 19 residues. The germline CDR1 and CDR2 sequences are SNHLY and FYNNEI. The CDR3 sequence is CASRLIGGNMVLSGNTIYF. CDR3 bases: TGTGCCAGCAGGTTAATTGGGGGAAATATGGTTCTATCTGGAAACACCATATATTTT.

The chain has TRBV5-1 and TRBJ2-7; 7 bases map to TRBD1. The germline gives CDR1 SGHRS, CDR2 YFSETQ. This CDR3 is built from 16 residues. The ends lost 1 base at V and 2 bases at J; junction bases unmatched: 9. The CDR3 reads CASSLSVGQATYEQYF. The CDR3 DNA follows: TGCGCCAGCAGCTTGTCGGTAGGACAGGCAACCTACGAGCAGTACTTC.

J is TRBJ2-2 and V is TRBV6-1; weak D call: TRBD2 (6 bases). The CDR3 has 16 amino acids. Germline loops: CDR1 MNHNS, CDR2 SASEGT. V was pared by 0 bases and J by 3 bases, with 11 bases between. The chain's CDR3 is CASSEARGRDTGELFF. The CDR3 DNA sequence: TGTGCCAGCAGTGAAGCGCGGGGCAGGGACACCGGGGAGCTGTTTTTT.

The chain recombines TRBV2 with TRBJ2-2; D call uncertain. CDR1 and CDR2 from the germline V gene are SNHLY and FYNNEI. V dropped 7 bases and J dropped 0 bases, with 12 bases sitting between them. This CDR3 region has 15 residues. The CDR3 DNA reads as TGTGCCAGCAAGGTGAAGGCCGCGAACACCGGGGAGCTGTTTTTT. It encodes CASKVKAANTGELFF.

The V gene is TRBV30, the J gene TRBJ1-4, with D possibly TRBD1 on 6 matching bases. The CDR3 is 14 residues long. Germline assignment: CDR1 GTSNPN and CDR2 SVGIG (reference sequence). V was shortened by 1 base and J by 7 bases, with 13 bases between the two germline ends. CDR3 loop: CAWSGGWDTEKLFF. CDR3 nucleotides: TGTGCCTGGAGTGGAGGGTGGGACACTGAAAAACTGTTTTTT.

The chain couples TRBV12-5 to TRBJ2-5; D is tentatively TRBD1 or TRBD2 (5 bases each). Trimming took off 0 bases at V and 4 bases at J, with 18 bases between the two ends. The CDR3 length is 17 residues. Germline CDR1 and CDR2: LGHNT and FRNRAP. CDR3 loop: CASGLVDLKGSRETQYF. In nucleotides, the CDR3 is TGTGCTAGTGGTTTGGTAGACCTAAAGGGGAGCCGAGAGACCCAGTACTTC.

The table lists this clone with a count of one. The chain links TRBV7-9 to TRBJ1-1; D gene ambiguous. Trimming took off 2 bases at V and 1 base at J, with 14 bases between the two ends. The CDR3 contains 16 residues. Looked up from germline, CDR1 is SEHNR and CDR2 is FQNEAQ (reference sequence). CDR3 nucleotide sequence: TGTGCCAGCAGCTTATCGGGCGGCAGCTCGAACACTGAAGCTTTCTTT. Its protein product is CASSLSGGSSNTEAFF.

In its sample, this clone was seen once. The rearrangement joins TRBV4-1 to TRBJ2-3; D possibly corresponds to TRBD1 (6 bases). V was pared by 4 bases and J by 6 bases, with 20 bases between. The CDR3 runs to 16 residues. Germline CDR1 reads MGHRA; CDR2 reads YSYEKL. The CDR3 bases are TGCGCCAGCAGCCTAGGCTGGGACAATACTTTGGATACGCAGTATTTT. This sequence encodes CASSLGWDNTLDTQYF.

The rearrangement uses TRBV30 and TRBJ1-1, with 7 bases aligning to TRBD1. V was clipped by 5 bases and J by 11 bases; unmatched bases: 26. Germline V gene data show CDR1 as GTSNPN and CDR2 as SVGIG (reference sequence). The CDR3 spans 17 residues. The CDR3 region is CAWGGERGRLRMFRAFF. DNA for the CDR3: TGTGCCTGGGGGGGGGAAAGGGGGCGCCTTCGAATGTTCCGGGCTTTCTTT. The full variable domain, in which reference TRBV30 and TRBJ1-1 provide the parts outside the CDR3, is SQTIHQWPATLVQPVGSPLSLECTVEGTSNPNLYWYRQAAGRGLQLLFYSVGIGQISSEVPQNLSASRPQDRQFILSSKKLLLSDSGFYLCAWGGERGRLRMFRAFFGQGTRLTVV.

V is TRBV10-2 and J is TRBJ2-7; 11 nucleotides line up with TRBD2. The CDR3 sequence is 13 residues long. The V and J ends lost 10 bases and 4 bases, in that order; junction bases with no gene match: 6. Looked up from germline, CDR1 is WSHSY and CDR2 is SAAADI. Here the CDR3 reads CATLAGGGYEQYF. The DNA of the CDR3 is TGCGCCACCCTAGCGGGGGGTGGTTACGAGCAGTACTTC.

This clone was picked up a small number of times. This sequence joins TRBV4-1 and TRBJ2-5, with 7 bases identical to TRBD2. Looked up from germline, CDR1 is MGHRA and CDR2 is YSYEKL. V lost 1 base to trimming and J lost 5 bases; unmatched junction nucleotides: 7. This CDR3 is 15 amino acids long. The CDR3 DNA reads TGCGCCAGCAGCCAAGTTGGGGGGGGGATGGAGACCCAGTACTTC. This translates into CASSQVGGGMETQYF.

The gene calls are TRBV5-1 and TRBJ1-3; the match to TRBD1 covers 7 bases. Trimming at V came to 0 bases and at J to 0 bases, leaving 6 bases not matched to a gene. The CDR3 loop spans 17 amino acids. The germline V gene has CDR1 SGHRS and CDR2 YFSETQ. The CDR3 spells CASSLGEGQTSGNTIYF. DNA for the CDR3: TGCGCCAGCAGCTTGGGTGAGGGACAGACCTCTGGAAACACCATATATTTT.

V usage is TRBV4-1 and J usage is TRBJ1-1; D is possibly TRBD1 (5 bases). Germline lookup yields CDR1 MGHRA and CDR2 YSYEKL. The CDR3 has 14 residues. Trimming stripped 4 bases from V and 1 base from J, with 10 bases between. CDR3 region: CASSLSGGNTEAFF. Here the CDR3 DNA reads TGCGCCAGCAGCCTGAGTGGGGGGAACACTGAAGCTTTCTTT.